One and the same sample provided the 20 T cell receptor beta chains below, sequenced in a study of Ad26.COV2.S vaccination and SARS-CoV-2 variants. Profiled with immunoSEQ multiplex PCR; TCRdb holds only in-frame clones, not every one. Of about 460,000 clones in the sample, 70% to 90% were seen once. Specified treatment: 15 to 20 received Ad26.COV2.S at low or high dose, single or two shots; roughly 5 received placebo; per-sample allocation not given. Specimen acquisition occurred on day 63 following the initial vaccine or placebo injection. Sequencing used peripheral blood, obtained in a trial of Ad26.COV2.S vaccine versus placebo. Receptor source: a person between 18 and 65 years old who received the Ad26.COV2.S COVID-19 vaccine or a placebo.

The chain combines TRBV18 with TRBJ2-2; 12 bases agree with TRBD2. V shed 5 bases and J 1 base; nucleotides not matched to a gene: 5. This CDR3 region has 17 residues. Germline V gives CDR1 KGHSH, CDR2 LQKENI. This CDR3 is CASSMTSGSLNTGELFF. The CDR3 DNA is TGTGCCAGCTCAATGACTAGCGGGAGCCTGAACACCGGGGAGCTGTTTTTT.

CDR3 nucleotides: TGTGCCAGCAGCTTAGCCCCGGGACTAGCGGTGACTTACAATGAGCAGTTCTTC. Its protein product is CASSLAPGLAVTYNEQFF. This chain joins TRBV11-1 and TRBJ2-1; TRBD2 aligns across 11 bases. Per germline, CDR1 SGHAT and CDR2 FQDESV (reference sequence). V lost 0 bases to trimming and J lost 4 bases; unmatched junction nucleotides: 8. This CDR3 region has 18 residues.

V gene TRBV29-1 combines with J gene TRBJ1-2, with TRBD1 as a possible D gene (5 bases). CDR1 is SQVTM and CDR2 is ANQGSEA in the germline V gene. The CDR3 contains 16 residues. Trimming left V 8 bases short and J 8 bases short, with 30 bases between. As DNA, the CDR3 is TGCAGCTCTCCCGTTGCAGGGAGGGGAGGGGCTAGAGGCTACACCTTC. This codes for CSSPVAGRGGARGYTF.

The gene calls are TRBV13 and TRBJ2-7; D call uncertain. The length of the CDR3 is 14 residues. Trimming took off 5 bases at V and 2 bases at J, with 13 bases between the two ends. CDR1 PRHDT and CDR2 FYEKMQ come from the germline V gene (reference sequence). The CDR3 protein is CASSAATSTYEQYF. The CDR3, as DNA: TGTGCCAGCAGCGCAGCCACAAGCACCTACGAGCAGTACTTC.

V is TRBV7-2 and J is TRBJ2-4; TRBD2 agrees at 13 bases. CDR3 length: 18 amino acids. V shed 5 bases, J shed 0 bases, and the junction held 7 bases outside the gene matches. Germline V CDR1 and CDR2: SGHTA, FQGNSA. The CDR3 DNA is TGTGCCAGCAGCCCACGACTAGCGGGGGGACTAGCCAAAAACATTCAGTACTTC. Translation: CASSPRLAGGLAKNIQYF.

CDR3 nucleotides: TGTGCCAGCAGTTTATCTGGTATTGCGGCGACCTTGCCCCAGTACTTC. Amino acid sequence: CASSLSGIAATLPQYF. The chain recombines TRBV27 with TRBJ2-5; D not certain. Between the trimmed V and J ends, which lost 0 bases and 9 bases, there was a span of 20 bases. CDR3 length equals 16 residues. Looked up from germline, CDR1 is MNHEY and CDR2 is SMNVEV (reference sequence).

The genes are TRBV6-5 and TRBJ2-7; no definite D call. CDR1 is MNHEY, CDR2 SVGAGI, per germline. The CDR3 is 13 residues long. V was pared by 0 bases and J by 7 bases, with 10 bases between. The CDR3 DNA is TGTGCCAGCAGTTACTCGAGTGCCGGGGAGCAGTACTTC. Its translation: CASSYSSAGEQYF.

The CDR3 DNA follows: TGTGCCAGCAGCTTCCAGATTTGGGGGAGCAATCAGCCCCAGCATTTT. It translates to CASSFQIWGSNQPQHF. V and J are TRBV5-6 and TRBJ1-5, with D possibly TRBD1 on 5 matching bases. Germline CDR1 SGHDT, CDR2 YYEEEE. Trimming took 2 bases from V and 1 from J, leaving 13 bases between them. The CDR3 totals 16 residues.

The CDR3 loop reads CASGSSGSEAFF. CDR3 DNA: TGTGCTAGTGGTTCCTCCGGGAGTGAAGCTTTCTTT. J is TRBJ1-1 and V is TRBV12-5, with D unclear. Trimming cost V 4 bases and J 7 bases, with 10 bases left between them. The CDR3 has 12 amino acids. CDR1 and CDR2 (germline): LGHNT, FRNRAP.

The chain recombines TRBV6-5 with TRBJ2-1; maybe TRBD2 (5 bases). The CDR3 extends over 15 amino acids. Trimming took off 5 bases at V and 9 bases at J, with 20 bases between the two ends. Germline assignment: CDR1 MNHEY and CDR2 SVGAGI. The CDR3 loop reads CASSNYVGSLSEQFF. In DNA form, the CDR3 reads TGTGCCAGCAGTAACTACGTGGGGAGTTTGAGTGAGCAGTTCTTC.

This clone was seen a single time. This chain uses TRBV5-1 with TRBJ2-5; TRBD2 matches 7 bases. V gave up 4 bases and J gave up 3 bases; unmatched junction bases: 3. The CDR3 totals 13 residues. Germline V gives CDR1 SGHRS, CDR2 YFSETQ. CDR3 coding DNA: TGCGCCAGCAGCGGCGGGACTAAAGAGACCCAGTACTTC. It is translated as CASSGGTKETQYF.

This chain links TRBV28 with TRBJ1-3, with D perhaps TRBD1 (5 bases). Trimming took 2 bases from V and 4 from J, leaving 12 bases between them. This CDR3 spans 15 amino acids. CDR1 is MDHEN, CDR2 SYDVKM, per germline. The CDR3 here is CASSLVGGGGNTIYF. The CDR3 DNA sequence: TGTGCCAGCAGTTTAGTCGGGGGGGGAGGAAACACCATATATTTT.

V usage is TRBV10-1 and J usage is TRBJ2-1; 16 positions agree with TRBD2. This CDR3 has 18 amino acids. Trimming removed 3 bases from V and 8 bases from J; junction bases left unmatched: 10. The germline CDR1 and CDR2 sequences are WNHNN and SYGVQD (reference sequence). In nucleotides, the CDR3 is TGCGCCAGCAGTGACGACCCCGGGACTAGCGGGAGGGGCCATGAGCAGTTCTTC. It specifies CASSDDPGTSGRGHEQFF.

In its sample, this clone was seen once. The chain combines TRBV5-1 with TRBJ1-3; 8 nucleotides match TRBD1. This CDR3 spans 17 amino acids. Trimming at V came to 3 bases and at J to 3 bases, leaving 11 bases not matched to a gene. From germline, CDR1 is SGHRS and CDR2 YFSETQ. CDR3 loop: CASSSSGTGYYGNTIYF. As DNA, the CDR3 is TGCGCCAGCAGCTCCTCCGGGACAGGATACTATGGAAACACCATATATTTT.

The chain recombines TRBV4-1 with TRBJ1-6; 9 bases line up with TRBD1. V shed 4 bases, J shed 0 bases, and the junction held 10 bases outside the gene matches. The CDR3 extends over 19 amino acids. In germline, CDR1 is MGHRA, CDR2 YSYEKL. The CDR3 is CASSRTPGQGSSYNSPLHF. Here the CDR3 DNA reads TGCGCCAGCAGCCGCACACCGGGACAGGGTTCCTCCTATAATTCACCCCTCCACTTT.

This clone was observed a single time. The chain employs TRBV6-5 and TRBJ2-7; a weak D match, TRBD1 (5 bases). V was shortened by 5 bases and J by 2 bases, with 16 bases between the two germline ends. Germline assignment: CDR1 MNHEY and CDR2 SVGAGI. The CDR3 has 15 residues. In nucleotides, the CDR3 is TGTGCCAGCAGTATCTCGCAGGGAATCGCCTACGAGCAGTACTTC. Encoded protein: CASSISQGIAYEQYF.

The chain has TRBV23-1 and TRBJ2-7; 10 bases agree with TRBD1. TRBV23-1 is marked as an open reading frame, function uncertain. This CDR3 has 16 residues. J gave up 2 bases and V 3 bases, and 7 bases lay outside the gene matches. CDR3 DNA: TGCGCCAGCAGTCATCCCGGGACAGGGGTTACCTACGAGCAGTACTTC. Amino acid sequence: CASSHPGTGVTYEQYF.

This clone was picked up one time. The DNA of the CDR3 is TGTGCCAGCAGAAGACCCGGGACCGGAGAAAAACTGTTTTTT. As protein: CASRRPGTGEKLFF. The chain links TRBV28 to TRBJ1-4; D is possibly TRBD1 (5 bases). The CDR3 spans 14 residues. V was clipped by 6 bases and J by 8 bases, with 16 bases between them. Germline V gives CDR1 MDHEN, CDR2 SYDVKM.

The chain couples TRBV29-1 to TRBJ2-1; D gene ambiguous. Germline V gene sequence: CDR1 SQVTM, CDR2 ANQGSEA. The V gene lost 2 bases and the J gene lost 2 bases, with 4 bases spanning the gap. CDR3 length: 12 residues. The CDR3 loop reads CSVEWAYNEQFF. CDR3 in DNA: TGCAGCGTTGAATGGGCCTACAATGAGCAGTTCTTC.

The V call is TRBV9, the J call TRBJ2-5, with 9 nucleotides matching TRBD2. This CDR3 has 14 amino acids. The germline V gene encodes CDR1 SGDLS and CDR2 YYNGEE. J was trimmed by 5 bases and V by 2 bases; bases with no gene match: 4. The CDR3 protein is CASSVSGGRETQYF. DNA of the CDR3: TGTGCCAGCAGCGTTAGCGGGGGCCGGGAGACCCAGTACTTC.